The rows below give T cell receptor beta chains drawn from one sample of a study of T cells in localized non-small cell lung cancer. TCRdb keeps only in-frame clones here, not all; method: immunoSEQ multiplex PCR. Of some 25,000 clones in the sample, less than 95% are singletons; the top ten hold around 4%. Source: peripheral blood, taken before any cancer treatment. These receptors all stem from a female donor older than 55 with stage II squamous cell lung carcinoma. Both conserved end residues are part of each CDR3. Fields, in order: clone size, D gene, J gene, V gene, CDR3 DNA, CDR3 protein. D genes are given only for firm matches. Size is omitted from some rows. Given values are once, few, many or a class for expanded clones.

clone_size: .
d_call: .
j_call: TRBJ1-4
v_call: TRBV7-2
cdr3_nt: TGTGCCAGCAGCGTCCAACGGGGGACGAATGAAAAACTGTTTTTT
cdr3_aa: CASSVQRGTNEKLFF

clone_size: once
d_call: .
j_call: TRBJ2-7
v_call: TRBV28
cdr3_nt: TGTGCCAGCAGTTTGACGGAACAGTACGAGCAGTACTTC
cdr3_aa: CASSLTEQYEQYF

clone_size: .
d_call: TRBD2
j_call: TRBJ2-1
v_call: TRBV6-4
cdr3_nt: TGTGCCAGCAGTGACTCGGGACTAGCGGGGAGGAATGAGCAGTTCTTC
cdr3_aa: CASSDSGLAGRNEQFF

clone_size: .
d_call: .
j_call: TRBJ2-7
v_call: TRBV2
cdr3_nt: TGTGCCAGTGGCCTAGGCGAGGGGCCTAGTCAATACTTC
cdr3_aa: CASGLGEGPSQYF

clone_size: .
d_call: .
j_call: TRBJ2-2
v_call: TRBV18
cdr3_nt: TGTGCCAGCTCACCGCTCGGGGCGGCCCCTACCGGGGAGCTGTTTTTT
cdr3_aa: CASSPLGAAPTGELFF

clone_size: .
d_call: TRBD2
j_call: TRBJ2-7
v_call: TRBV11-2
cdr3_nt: TGTGCCAGCAGGCGGGGGGGGTCCGGTTCCTACGAGCAGTACTTC
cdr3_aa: CASRRGGSGSYEQYF

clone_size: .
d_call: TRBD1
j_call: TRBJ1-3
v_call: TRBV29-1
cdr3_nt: TGCAGCGTTGAAGATCGACGGACAGGGTCGAGGTCTGGAAACACCATATATTTT
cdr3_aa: CSVEDRRTGSRSGNTIYF

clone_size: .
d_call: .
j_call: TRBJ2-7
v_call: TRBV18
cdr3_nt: TGTGCCAGCTCAAACCAGGCAGGGTCCCACGAGCAGTACTTC
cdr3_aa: CASSNQAGSHEQYF

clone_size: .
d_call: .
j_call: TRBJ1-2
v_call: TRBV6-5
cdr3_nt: TGTGCCAGCAGTCGACCGCACTATGGCTACACCTTC
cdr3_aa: CASSRPHYGYTF

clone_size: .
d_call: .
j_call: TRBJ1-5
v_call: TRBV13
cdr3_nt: TGTGCCAGCAGCTTAGGCGGCGGCCTTCAGCCCCAGCATTTT
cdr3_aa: CASSLGGGLQPQHF

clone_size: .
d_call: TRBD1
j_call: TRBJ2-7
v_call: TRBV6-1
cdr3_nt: TGTGCCAGCACCGACAGGGCCTACGAGCAGTACTTC
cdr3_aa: CASTDRAYEQYF

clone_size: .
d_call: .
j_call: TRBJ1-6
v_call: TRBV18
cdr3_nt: TGTGCCAGCTCACCAAAGGGGTCCGCCTATAATTCACCCCTCCACTTT
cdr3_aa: CASSPKGSAYNSPLHF

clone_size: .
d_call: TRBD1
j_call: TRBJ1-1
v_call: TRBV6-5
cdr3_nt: TGTGCCAGTGATGACGGACAGGGGTGGGGGACTGAAGCTTTCTTT
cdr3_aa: CASDDGQGWGTEAFF

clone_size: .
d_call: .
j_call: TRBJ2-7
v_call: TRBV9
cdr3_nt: TGTGCCAGCAGCGTAGTATCGGTTCCCTACGAGCAGTACTTC
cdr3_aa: CASSVVSVPYEQYF

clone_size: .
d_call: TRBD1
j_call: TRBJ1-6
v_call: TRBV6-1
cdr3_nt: TGTGCCAGCAGACTTACAGGGGGTTCACCCCTCCACTTT
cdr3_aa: CASRLTGGSPLHF

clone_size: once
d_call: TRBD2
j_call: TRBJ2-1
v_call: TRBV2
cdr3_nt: TGTGCCAGCGGACTAGCGGGAGGTAATGAGCAGTTCTTC
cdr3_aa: CASGLAGGNEQFF

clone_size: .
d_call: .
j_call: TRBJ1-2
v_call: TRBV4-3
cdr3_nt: TGCGCCAGCAGCCAAGATAGGTGGGCCTCATATGGCTACACCTTC
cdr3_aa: CASSQDRWASYGYTF

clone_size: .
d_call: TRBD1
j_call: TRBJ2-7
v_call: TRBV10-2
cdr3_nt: TGCGCCAGCAGTGTGACCGGGACAGCCTACGAGCAGTACTTC
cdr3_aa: CASSVTGTAYEQYF

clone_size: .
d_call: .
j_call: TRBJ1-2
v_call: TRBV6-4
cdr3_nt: TGTGCCAGCAGTGAAGAGGTCTTTCTGGGAGGCTACACCTTC
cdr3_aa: CASSEEVFLGGYTF

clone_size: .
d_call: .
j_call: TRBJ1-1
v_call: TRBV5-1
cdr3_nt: TGCGCCAGCAGCTTGGAAGCGGGCAAGACTGAAGCTTTCTTT
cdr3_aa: CASSLEAGKTEAFF

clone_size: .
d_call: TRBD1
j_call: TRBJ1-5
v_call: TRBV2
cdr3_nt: TGTGCCAGCAGTGCCGGGACAGGGGCCGTTAATCAGCCCCAGCATTTT
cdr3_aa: CASSAGTGAVNQPQHF

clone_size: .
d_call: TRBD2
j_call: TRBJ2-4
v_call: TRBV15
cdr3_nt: TGTGCCACCAGCACCGAGACTAGCGGGAAAAACATTCAGTACTTC
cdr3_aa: CATSTETSGKNIQYF

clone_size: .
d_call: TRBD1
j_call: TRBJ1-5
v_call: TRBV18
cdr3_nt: TGTGCCAGCTCACCTGACAGGGAGTGGAGCAATCAGCCCCAGCATTTT
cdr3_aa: CASSPDREWSNQPQHF

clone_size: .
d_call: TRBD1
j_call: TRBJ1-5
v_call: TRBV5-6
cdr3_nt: TGTGCCAGCAGCTCCGACAGGGTCAATCAGCCCCAGCATTTT
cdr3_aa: CASSSDRVNQPQHF

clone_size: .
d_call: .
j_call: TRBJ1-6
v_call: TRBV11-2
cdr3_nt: TGTGCCAGCAGCCCGATAGAGAGCTCCTATAATTCACCCCTCCACTTT
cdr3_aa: CASSPIESSYNSPLHF

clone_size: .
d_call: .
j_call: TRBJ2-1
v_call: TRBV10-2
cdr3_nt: TGCGCCAGCAGAAAGGAGGGGCTTTTCAATGAGCAGTTCTTC
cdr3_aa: CASRKEGLFNEQFF

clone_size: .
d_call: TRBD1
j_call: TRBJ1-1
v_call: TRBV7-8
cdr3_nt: TGTGCCAGCAGCTTAGTGGGACAGGTTTCTGAAGCTTTCTTT
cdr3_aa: CASSLVGQVSEAFF

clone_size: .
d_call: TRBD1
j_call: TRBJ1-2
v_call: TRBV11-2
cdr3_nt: TGTGCCAGCAGCTTAGGCCTCCGACAGGGAGGCGATGGCTACACCTTC
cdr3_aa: CASSLGLRQGGDGYTF

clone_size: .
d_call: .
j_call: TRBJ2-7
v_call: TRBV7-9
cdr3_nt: TGTGCCAGCAGCAGGGGGTACGAGCAGTACTTC
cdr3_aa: CASSRGYEQYF

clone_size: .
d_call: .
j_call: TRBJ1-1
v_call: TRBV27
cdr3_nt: TGTGCCAGCAGTACCCGGGGAGGCGTGAACACTGAAGCTTTCTTT
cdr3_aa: CASSTRGGVNTEAFF

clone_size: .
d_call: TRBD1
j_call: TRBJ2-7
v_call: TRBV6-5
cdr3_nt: TGTGCCAGCAGTTACGGGGACAGTCCCTCCTACGAGCAGTACTTC
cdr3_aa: CASSYGDSPSYEQYF

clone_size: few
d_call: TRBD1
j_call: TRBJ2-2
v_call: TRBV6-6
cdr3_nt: TGTGCCAGCAGGGGACAGGGGAGCACCGGGGAGCTGTTTTTT
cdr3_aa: CASRGQGSTGELFF

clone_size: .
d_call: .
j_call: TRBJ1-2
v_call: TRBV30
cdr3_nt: TGTGCCTGGAGTGTAAAGGGCCCGACACTCGCCACCTACACCTTC
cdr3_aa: CAWSVKGPTLATYTF

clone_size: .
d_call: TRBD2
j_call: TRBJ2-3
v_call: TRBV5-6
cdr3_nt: TGTGCCAGCAGCCCACTAGCGCTCAGAAGTGTAGATACGCAGTATTTT
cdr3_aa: CASSPLALRSVDTQYF

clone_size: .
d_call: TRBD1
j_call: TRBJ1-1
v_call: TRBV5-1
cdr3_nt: TGCGCCAGCAGCTCAGACAGGGTTCGAGCTACTGAAGCTTTCTTT
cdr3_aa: CASSSDRVRATEAFF

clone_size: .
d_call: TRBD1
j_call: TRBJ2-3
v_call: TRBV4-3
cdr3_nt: TGCGCCAGCAGCCAAGACCGGGACAGGGGGGGCGATACGCAGTATTTT
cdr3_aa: CASSQDRDRGGDTQYF

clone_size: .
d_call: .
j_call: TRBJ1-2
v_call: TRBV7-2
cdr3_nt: TGTGCCAGCAGCCCCGACAGGCAATCTAACTATGGCTACACCTTC
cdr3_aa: CASSPDRQSNYGYTF

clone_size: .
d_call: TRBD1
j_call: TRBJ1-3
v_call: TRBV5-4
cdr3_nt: TGTGCCAGCAGCTTGACCGGGACAGGGGGCTATATCTCTGGAAACACCATATATTTT
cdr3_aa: CASSLTGTGGYISGNTIYF

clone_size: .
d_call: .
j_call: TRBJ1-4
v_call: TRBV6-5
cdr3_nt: TGTGCCAGCAGCACTGGATTCGGTGGGAAAAAACTGTTTTTT
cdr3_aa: CASSTGFGGKKLFF

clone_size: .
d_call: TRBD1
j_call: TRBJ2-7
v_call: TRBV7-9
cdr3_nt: TGTGCCAGCACCCGGACAGGGGGCTCCTACGAGCAGTACTTC
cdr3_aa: CASTRTGGSYEQYF

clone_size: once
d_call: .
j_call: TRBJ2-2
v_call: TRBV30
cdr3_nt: TGTGCCTGGAGTAAGGGAGGCACCGGGGAGCTGTTTTTT
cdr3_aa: CAWSKGGTGELFF

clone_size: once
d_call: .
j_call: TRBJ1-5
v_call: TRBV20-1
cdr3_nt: TGCAGTGCTAGGGGCAGTCAGCCCCAGCATTTT
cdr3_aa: CSARGSQPQHF

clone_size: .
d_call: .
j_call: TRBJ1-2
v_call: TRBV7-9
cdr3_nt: TGTGCCAGCAGCTTAGAAGGCTATGGCTACACCTTC
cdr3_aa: CASSLEGYGYTF

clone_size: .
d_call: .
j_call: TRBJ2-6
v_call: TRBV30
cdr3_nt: TGTGCCTGGAGTACCTTGTACTCTGGGGCCAACGTCCTGACTTTC
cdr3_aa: CAWSTLYSGANVLTF